This record looks at one T cell receptor (beta chain) sequence and its context. The data derive from a study of shared clonotypes between healthy human individuals. Unmatched junction bases numbered 10, after V lost 0 bases and J lost 4 bases. Looked up from germline, CDR1 is SQVTM and CDR2 is ANQGSEA. The CDR3 contains 16 residues. The table came from immunoSEQ multiplex PCR; TCRdb's copy has only in-frame clones and leaves some out. The table includes millions of clones, around 94% detected once. The receptor was isolated from a man aged 18 to 30 in good health. Sequenced material: naive CD4+ T cells sorted from blood. Subset indicated: CD45RA+ positively selected. V gene TRBV29-1 combines with J gene TRBJ2-7, with TRBD1 matching over 9 bases. The DNA of the CDR3 is TGCAGCGTTGAAGATCCAGGAACAGGGGGCATTTACGAGCAGTACTTC. This encodes CSVEDPGTGGIYEQYF.